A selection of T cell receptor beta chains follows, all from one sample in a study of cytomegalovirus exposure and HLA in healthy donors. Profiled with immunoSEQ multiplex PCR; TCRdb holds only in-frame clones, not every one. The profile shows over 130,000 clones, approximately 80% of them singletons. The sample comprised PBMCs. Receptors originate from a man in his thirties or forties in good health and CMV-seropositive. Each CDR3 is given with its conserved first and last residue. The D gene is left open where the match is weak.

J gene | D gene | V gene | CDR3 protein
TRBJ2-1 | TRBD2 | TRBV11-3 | CASSSSGGITYNEQFF
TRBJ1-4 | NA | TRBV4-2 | CASSQEWRGGKLFF
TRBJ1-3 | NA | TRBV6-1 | CASSDPYLEIGNTIYF
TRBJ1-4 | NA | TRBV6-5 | CASSRDATNEKLFF
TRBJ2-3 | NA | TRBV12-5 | CASGLATSLDTQYF
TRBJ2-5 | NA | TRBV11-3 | CASSLRVGGETQYF
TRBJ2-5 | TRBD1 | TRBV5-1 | CASSPGQSQETQYF
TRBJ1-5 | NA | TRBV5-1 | CASSLGAGASQPQHF
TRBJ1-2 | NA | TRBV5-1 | CASSLEGGNYGYTF
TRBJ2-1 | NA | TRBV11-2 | CASSLEAGPGVNEQFF
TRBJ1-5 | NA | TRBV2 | CASGAGQPQHF
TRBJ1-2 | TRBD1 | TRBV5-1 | CASSADRENYGYTF
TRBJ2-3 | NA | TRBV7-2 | CASNQGGTQYF
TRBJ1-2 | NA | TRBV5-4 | CASSSRQVAGYTF
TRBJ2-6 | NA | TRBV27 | CASSLFGTPSSGANVLTF
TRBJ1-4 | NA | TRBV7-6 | CASSPLGGLVNEKLFF
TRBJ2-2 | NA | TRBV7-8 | CASSFRGGGGNTGELFF
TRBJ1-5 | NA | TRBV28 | CASSFGDRGDNQPQHF
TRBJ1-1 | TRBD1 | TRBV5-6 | CASSSTGDRGTEAFF
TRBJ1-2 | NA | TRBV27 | CASSLLGRERDGYTF
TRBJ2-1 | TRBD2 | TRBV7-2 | CVSSLGLADYNEQFF
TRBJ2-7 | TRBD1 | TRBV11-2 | CASSAQGAYEQYF
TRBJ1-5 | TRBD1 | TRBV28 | CASSLFRDRGDQPQHF
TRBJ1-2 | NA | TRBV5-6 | CASSLGQLNYGYTF
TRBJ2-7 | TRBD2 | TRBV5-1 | CASSPGLAGTPYEQYF
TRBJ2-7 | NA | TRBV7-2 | CAGSFGRASYEQYF
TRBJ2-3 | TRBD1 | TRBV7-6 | CASSDTTGSLDTQYF
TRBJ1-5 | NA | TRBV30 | CAWSVGAASNQPQHF
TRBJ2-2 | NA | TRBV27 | CASSLQGRRTGELFF
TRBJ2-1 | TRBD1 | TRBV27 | CASSPTGTHEQFF
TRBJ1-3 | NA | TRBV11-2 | CASSLGEAAIYF
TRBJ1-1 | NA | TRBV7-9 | CSSSPSGGDTEAFF
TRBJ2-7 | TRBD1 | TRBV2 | CASSVGQGSYEQYF
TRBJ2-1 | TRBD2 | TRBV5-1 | CASSRGTSGFGNEQFF
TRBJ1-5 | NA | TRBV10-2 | CASSESGRGPNQPQHF
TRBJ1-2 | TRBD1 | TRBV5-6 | CASSVQGADGYTF
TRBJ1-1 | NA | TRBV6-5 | CASSSGSTNTEAFF
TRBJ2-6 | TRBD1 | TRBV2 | CAVHRGMVTGANVLTF
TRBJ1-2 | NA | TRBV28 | CASGWITGGGYTF
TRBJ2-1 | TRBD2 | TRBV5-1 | CASSPLLAGEGDEQFF
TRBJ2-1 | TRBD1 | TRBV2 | CASRPPGQGANEQFF
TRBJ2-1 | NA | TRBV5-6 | CASSPDTLPYNEQFF
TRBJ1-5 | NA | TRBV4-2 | CASSPETFNQPQHF
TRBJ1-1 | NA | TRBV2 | CASTITLNTEAFF
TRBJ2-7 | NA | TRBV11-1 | CASKTGHSSYEQYF
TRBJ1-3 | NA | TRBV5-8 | CASSLGVGAASGNTIYF
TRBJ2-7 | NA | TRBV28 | CASRATGSETYEQYF
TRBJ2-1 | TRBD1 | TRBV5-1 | CASSLGGGQGRNEQFF
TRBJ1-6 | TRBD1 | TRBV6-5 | CASSYSRQGGPSPLHF
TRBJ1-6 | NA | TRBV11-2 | CASSLYNSPLHF
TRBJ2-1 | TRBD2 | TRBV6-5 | CASRTSGRQRDEQFF
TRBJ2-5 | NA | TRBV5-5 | CASSLQAGETQYF
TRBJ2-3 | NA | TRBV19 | CASSSLLGTQYF
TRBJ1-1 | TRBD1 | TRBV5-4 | CASSLGTGGSAEAFF
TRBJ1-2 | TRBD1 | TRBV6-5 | CASSYRTGRGYTF
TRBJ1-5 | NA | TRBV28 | CASGRGSNQPQHF
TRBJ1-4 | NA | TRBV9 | CASSVGQFNEKLFF
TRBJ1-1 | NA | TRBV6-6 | CASSPGGMGAFF
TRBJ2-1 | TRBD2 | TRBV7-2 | CASSLVPGLAGDNEQFF
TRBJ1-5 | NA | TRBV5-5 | CASSLGQANQPQHF